The clone carrying this T cell receptor beta chain was seen many times. What it binds is unknown. Preparation of the TCRbeta library was carried out with unique molecular identifiers. TCRdb processed the PCR reads anew with MiXCR; each CDR3 protein has one entry. The sample contains some 16,000 distinct CDR3 sequences, just over 5% of which appear only once. The data were obtained in a study of T-cell reconstitution after alpha-beta-depleted transplantation in children. Findings and limits, study-wide: Surviving recipient T cells and thymic progenitors accounted for the high day-60 TCRbeta diversity observed in some patients.

The germline gives CDR1 SGHAT, CDR2 FQNNGV. With V trimmed by 5 bases and J by 8 bases, 17 bases remained unmatched. This CDR3 has 17 residues. Sequencing was performed on PBMCs, taken before TCRalphabeta/CD19-depleted stem cell transplant. The V and J genes are TRBV11-2 and TRBJ2-1; 8 nucleotides line up with TRBD2. The source of this sequence is a boy younger than 18 with acute lymphoblastic leukemia, due to receive a stem cell transplant. The CDR3 reads CASSLLVPGGSLDEQFF. CDR3 DNA: TGTGCCAGCAGCCTCCTGGTACCGGGAGGGAGTTTAGATGAGCAGTTCTTC.